This T cell receptor (beta chain) was identified during a study of control samples from healthy donors and cancer patients (dated by TCRdb to about 2020). Library creation used the immunoSEQ multiplex PCR assay. TCRdb stores this immuneACCESS table with in-frame sequences only. Part of the clones is absent; in the studies checked, under half of the shortfall reflects unresolved V genes, and no reason is known for the rest. The sample table shows roughly 120,000 clones, and around nine tenths are seen once. The top ten constitute roughly 2.5% of the sample. Between the V and J ends, shortened by 4 bases and 3 bases respectively, the junction contains 16 bases. For CDR1 and CDR2, the germline V gene lists SGHRS and YFSETQ. The CDR3, cysteine through phenylalanine, is 15 amino acids long. The kept DNA is CDR3 alone, 45 bases in frame from the first base. Note on this clone: The target of this receptor is not known. Within one base of it there is no much larger clone, and no base qualities were kept.

This TCR was recovered from a woman between 70 and 85 years old in good health. The specimen sequenced was blood. The chain joins TRBV5-1 to TRBJ1-1; the D gene is perhaps TRBD1, from 5 matching bases. For the CDR3, the sequence is CASSATAQGYTEAFF. The sequence in DNA is TGCGCCAGCAGCGCCACCGCCCAGGGATACACTGAAGCTTTCTTT. Extended through the reference TRBV5-1 and TRBJ1-1 proteins, this CDR3 yields the full variable domain: KAGVTQTPRYLIKTRGQQVTLSCSPISGHRSVSWYQQTPGQGLQFLFEYFSETQRNKGNFPGRFSGRQFSNSRSEMNVSTLELGDSALYLCASSATAQGYTEAFFGQGTRLTVV.